These T cell receptor beta chains were read from a single sample in a study of T cell responses to AZD1222 COVID-19 vaccine. Sequenced by immunoSEQ multiplex PCR; TCRdb stores in-frame clones only, minus some. The sample has some 150,000 clones; roughly 91% are singletons. The source was peripheral blood, collected on day 0 of AZD1222 vaccination. The receptor source for this set is an adult in good health. The CDR3 runs from the conserved cysteine through the conserved F or W. A D gene is named only where the DNA matches it firmly. Clone size appears in some rows only: once, few, many, or a class for an expanded clone.

>TRBJ1-4|TRBV10-3|NA|NA
CAISESGGPEEKLFF
TGTGCCATCAGTGAGTCGGGCGGACCCGAGGAAAAACTGTTTTTT
>TRBJ2-2|TRBV28|NA|NA
CASSLYSTGSTGELFF
TGTGCCAGCAGTTTATACTCCACAGGATCCACCGGGGAGCTGTTTTTT
>TRBJ1-1|TRBV6-1|NA|NA
CASSESPLNTEAFF
TGTGCCAGCAGTGAAAGCCCGCTGAACACTGAAGCTTTCTTT
>TRBJ1-6|TRBV7-2|NA|NA
CASSLDSRPDSPLHF
TGTGCCAGCAGCTTGGACAGTCGCCCTGATTCACCCCTCCACTTT
>TRBJ2-5|TRBV20-1|TRBD2|NA
CSAGLVETQYF
TGCAGTGCGGGACTAGTAGAGACCCAGTACTTC
>TRBJ2-1|TRBV4-2|NA|NA
CASSLGPGEGEQFF
TGTGCCAGCAGCCTCGGTCCGGGAGAGGGTGAGCAGTTCTTC
>TRBJ1-2|TRBV10-3|TRBD1|NA
CAISGTGGPAYGYTF
TGTGCCATCAGCGGAACAGGGGGCCCGGCCTATGGCTACACCTTC
>TRBJ1-5|TRBV7-2|NA|NA
CASSLAGDSNQPQHF
TGTGCCAGCAGCTTAGCGGGGGATAGCAATCAGCCCCAGCATTTT
>TRBJ1-1|TRBV11-2|NA|NA
CASSLRPNTEAFF
TGTGCCAGCAGCTTACGACCGAACACTGAAGCTTTCTTT
>TRBJ2-2|TRBV2|NA|NA
CASSEATLGARGELFF
TGTGCCAGCAGTGAAGCGACTTTGGGGGCGCGAGGGGAGCTGTTTTTT
>TRBJ1-1|TRBV27|NA|NA
CASSSTRWGTEAFF
TGTGCCAGCAGTTCTACCAGGTGGGGCACTGAAGCTTTCTTT
>TRBJ2-1|TRBV29-1|TRBD2|NA
CSLPPLAENNEQFF
TGCAGCCTACCGCCACTAGCGGAGAACAATGAGCAGTTCTTC
>TRBJ1-1|TRBV5-4|NA|NA
CASSLTTGTSEAFF
TGTGCCAGCAGCTTGACTACCGGGACATCTGAAGCTTTCTTT
>TRBJ2-3|TRBV2|NA|once
CASSGVGVDTQYF
TGTGCCAGCAGTGGTGTGGGAGTAGATACGCAGTATTTT
>TRBJ2-1|TRBV25-1|TRBD2|NA
CASSGGLGYEQFF
TGTGCCAGCAGTGGGGGACTAGGATATGAGCAGTTCTTC
>TRBJ2-6|TRBV5-1|NA|NA
CASSVSGNSGANVLTF
TGCGCCAGCAGCGTATCAGGAAACTCTGGGGCCAACGTCCTGACTTTC